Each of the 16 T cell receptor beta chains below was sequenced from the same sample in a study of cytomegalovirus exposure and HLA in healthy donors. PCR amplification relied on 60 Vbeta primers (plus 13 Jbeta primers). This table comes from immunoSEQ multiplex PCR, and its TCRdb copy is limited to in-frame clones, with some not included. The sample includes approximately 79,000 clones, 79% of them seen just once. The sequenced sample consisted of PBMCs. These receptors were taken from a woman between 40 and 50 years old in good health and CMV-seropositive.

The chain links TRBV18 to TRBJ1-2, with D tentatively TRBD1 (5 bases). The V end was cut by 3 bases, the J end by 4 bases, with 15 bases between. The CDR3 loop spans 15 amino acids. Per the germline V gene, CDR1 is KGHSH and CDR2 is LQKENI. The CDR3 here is CASSPEGGTRYGYTF. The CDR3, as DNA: TGTGCCAGCTCACCGGAGGGTGGGACTCGCTATGGCTACACCTTC.

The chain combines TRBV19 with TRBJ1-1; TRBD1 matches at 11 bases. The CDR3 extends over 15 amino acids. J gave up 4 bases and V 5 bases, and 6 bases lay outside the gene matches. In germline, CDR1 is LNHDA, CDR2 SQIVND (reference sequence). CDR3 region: CASSWTGGRITEAFF. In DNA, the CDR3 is TGTGCCAGTAGTTGGACAGGGGGCCGGATCACTGAAGCTTTCTTT. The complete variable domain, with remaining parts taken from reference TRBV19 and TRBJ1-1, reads DGGITQSPKYLFRKEGQNVTLSCEQNLNHDAMYWYRQDPGQGLRLIYYSQIVNDFQKGDIAEGYSVSREKKESFPLTVTSAQKNPTAFYLCASSWTGGRITEAFFGQGTRLTVV.

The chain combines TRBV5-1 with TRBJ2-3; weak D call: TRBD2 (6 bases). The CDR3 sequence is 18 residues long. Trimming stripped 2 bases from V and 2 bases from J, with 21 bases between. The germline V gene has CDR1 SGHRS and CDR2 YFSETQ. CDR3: CASSFPGLENKNTDTQYF. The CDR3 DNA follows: TGCGCCAGCAGCTTCCCGGGACTGGAAAACAAAAACACAGATACGCAGTATTTT. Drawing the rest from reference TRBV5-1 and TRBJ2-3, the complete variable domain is KAGVTQTPRYLIKTRGQQVTLSCSPISGHRSVSWYQQTPGQGLQFLFEYFSETQRNKGNFPGRFSGRQFSNSRSEMNVSTLELGDSALYLCASSFPGLENKNTDTQYFGPGTRLTVL.

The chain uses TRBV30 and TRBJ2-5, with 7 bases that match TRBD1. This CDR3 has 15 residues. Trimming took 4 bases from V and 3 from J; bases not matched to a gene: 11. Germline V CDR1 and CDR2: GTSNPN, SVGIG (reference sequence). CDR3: CAWTPTWDSKETQYF. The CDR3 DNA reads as TGTGCCTGGACCCCCACTTGGGACAGTAAAGAGACCCAGTACTTC.

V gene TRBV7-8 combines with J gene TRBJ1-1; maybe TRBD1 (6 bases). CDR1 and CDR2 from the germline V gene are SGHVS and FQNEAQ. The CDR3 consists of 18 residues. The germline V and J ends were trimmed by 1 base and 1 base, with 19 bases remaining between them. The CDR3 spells CASSLEGYRVSKNTEAFF. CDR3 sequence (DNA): TGTGCCAGCAGCTTAGAAGGCTACAGGGTCTCGAAGAACACTGAAGCTTTCTTT. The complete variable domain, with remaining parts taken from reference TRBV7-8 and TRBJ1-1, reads GAGVSQSPRYKVAKRGQDVALRCDPISGHVSLFWYQQALGQGPEFLTYFQNEAQLDKSGLPSDRFFAERPEGSVSTLKIQRTQQEDSAVYLCASSLEGYRVSKNTEAFFGQGTRLTVV.

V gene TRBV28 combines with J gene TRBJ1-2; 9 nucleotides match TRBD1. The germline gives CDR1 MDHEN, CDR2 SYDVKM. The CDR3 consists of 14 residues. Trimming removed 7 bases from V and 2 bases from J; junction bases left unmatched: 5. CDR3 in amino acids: CASNPTGGNYGYTF. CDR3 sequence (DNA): TGTGCCAGCAATCCTACAGGGGGCAACTATGGCTACACCTTC.

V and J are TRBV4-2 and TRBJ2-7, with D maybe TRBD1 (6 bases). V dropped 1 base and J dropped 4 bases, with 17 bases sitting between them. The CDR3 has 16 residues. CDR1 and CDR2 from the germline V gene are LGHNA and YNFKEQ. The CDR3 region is CASSQATQQGAYEQYF. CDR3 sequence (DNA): TGTGCCAGCAGCCAAGCTACACAACAGGGAGCGTACGAGCAGTACTTC.

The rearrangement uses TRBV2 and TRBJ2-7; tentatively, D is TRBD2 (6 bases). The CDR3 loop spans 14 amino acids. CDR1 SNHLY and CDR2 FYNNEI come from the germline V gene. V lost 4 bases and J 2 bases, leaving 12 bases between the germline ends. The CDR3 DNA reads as TGTGCCAGCAGTGCCGGGACTGGGACCTACGAGCAGTACTTC. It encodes CASSAGTGTYEQYF.

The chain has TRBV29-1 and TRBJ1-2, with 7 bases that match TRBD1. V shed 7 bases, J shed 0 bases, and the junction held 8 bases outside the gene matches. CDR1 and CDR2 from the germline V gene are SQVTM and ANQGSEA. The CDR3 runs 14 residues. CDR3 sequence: CSAGRQGPNYGYTF. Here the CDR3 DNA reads TGCAGCGCGGGCCGACAGGGACCTAACTATGGCTACACCTTC.

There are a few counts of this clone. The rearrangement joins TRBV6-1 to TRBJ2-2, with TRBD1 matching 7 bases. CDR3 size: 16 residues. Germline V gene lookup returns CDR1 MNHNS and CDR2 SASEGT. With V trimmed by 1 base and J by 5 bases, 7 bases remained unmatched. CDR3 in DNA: TGTGCCAGCAGTGAAGGCATCCTACAGGGGACCGGGGAGCTGTTTTTT. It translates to CASSEGILQGTGELFF.

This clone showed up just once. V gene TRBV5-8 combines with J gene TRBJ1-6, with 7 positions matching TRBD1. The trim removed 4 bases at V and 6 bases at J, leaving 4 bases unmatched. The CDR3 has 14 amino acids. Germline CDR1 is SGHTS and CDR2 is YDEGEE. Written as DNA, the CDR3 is TGTGCCAGCAGCCGGGGACAGTTTAATTCACCCCTCCACTTT. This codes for CASSRGQFNSPLHF.

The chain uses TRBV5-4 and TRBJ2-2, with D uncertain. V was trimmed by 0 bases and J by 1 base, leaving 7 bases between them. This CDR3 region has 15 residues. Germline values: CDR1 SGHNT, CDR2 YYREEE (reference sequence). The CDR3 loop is CASSLASRNTGELFF. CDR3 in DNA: TGTGCCAGCAGCTTGGCTTCGAGGAACACCGGGGAGCTGTTTTTT.

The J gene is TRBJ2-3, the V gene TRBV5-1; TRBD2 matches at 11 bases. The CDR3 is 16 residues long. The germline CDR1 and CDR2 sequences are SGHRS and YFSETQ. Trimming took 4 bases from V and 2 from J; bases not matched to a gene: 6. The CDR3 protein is CASSSTSGSPTDTQYF. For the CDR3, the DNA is TGCGCCAGCAGCAGCACTAGCGGGAGCCCCACAGATACGCAGTATTTT.

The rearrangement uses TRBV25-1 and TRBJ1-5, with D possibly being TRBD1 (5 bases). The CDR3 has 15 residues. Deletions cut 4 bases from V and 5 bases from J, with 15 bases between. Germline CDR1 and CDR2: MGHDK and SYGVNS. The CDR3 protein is CASSVKGPWDQPQHF. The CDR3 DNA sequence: TGTGCCAGCAGTGTCAAGGGGCCATGGGATCAGCCCCAGCATTTT. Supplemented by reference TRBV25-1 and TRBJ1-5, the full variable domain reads EADIYQTPRYLVIGTGKKITLECSQTMGHDKMYWYQQDPGMELHLIHYSYGVNSTEKGDLSSESTVSRIRTEHFPLTLESARPSHTSQYLCASSVKGPWDQPQHFGDGTRLSIL.

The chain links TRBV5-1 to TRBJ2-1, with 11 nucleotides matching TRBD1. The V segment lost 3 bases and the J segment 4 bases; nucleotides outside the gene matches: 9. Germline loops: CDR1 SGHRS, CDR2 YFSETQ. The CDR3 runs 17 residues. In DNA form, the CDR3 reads TGCGCCAGCAGCTCCTACCCTGGGGACAGGGGGTACAATGAGCAGTTCTTC. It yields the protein CASSSYPGDRGYNEQFF.

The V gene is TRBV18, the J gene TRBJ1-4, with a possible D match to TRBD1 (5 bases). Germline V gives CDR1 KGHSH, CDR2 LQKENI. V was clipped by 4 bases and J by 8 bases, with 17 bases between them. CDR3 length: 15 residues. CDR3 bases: TGTGCCAGCTCACTTCCGACGGGGGGTGGAGAAAAACTGTTTTTT. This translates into CASSLPTGGGEKLFF.